This T cell receptor (beta chain) was identified in a study of blood T cell repertoires in COVID-19. Germline V gene lookup returns CDR1 SNHLY and CDR2 FYNNEI. Trimming left V 2 bases short and J 10 bases short, with 12 bases between. CDR3 length: 14 amino acids. Profiled with immunoSEQ multiplex PCR; TCRdb holds only in-frame clones, not every one. Of about 200,000 clones in the sample, around nine tenths were seen once. This receptor was obtained from a man younger than 35 with active or convalescent COVID-19. The rearrangement joins TRBV2 to TRBJ1-6, with D perhaps TRBD1 (6 bases). The specimen sequenced was peripheral blood. CDR3 DNA sequence: TGTGCCAGCAGTGAAAGGGCAGGGGAATCACCCCTCCACTTT. Its protein product is CASSERAGESPLHF.